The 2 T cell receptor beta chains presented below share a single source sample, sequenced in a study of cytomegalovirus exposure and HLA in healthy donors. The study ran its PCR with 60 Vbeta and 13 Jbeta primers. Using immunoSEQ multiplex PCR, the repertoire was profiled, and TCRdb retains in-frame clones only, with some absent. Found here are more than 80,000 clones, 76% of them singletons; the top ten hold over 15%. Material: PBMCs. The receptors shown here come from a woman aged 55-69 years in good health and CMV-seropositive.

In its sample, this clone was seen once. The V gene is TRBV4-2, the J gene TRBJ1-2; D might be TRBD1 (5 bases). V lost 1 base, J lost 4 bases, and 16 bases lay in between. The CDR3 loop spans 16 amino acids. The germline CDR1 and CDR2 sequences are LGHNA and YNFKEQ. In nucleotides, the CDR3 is TGTGCCAGCAGCCAAGGCCCGGGGGTGGATAGCTATGGCTACACCTTC. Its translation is CASSQGPGVDSYGYTF.

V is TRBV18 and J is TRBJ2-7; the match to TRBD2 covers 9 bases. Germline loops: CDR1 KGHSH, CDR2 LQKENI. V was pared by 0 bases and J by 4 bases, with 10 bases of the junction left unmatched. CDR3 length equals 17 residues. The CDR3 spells CASSPPGVAGVSYEQYF. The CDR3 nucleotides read TGTGCCAGCTCACCACCCGGGGTAGCGGGAGTTTCGTACGAGCAGTACTTC.